Sequencing of this T cell receptor beta chain was carried out in a study of T-cell reconstitution after alpha-beta-depleted transplantation in children. A library of TCRbeta sequences, prepared with unique molecular identifiers, was generated. Each CDR3 protein gets one entry after TCRdb re-called the PCR reads with MiXCR. Here the sample spans some 490,000 distinct CDR3 sequences, 12% being singletons. This CDR3 region has 15 residues. V lost 7 bases and J 5 bases, leaving 21 bases between the germline ends. CDR1 and CDR2 from the germline V gene are SNHLY and FYNNEI. This TCR was sampled from a human donor who donated a stem cell graft to a child with combined immunodeficiency. The specimen comprised PBMCs from the stem cell graft donor, sampled from the stem cell graft. The rearrangement links TRBV2 to TRBJ2-7; weak D call: TRBD2 (5 bases). CDR3 sequence (DNA): TGTGCCAGCACCCGGACCGCCGGAGGACCAGACGAGCAGTACTTC. It yields the protein CASTRTAGGPDEQYF.